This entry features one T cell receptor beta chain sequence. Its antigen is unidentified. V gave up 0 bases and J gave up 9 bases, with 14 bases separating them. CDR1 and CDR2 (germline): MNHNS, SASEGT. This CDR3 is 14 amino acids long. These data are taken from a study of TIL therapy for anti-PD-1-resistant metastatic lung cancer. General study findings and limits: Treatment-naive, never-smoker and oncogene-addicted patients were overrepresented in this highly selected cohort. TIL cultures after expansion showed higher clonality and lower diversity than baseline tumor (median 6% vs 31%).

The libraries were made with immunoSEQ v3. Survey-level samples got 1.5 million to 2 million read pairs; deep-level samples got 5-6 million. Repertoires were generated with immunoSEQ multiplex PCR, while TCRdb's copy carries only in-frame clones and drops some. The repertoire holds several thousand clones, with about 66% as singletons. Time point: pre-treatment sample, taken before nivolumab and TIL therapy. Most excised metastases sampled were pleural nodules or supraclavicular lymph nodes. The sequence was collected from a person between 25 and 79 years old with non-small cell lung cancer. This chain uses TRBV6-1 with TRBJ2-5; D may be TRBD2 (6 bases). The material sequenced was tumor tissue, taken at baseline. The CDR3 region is CASSEAGPWGAQYF. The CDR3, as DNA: TGTGCCAGCAGTGAAGCGGGCCCGTGGGGGGCCCAGTACTTC.